This TCR beta chain appears in the sequencing data of a study of glioma-infiltrating T cells. Study findings and constraints: Tissue and blood shared very few CDR3 sequences. Tissue-blood divergence was below expectation in non-neoplastic patients, above in gliomas.

As to this clonotype: What it recognizes is unknown. The junction shows a germline mismatch at one end, possibly a read error.

This CDR3 has 16 residues. Germline CDR1 is SGHRS and CDR2 is YFSETQ. Using RNA template, CDR3s of TCR alpha and beta were amplified with iRepertoire arm-PCR. TCRdb passed the multiplex PCR reads through MiXCR, listing each CDR3 protein once. The data show about 89,000 distinct CDR3 sequences, 23% seen once. The source material was glioma tissue, nonneoplastic brain tissue, or PBMCs (not recorded which). The sequence came from a human donor with low-grade glioma or glioblastoma, undergoing nonglioma brain surgery, or in good health (not recorded which). J is TRBJ2-3 and V is TRBV5-1, with 9 positions matching TRBD1. The CDR3 DNA sequence: TGCGCCAGCAGCATTTCCGGGACAGGGTACACAAATACGCAGTATTTT. Amino acid sequence: CASSISGTGYTNTQYF.